Described below is a single TCR beta chain sequence and its context. Its antigen is unidentified. Trimming at V came to 3 bases and at J to 5 bases, leaving 6 bases not matched to a gene. The CDR3 loop spans 16 amino acids. The germline V gene has CDR1 SNHLY and CDR2 FYNNEI. Using immunoSEQ multiplex PCR, the repertoire was profiled, and TCRdb retains in-frame clones only, with some absent. The sample includes 600,000 to 700,000 clones, about three quarters of them seen just once. The data were taken from a study of shared clonotypes between healthy human individuals. Notes on the study in general: Approximately 5.4% of naive CD4 clonotypes were common to several donors. All-four-donor shared clonotypes had higher generation probabilities than non-shared clonotypes did. Incompleteness in sorted-subset sequencing, despite large depth, was shown by rarefaction.

This chain links TRBV2 with TRBJ1-5; 11 nucleotides align to TRBD1. The sample taken for sequencing was memory CD4+ T cells sorted from blood. Subset: CD45RA-negative fraction. The receptor's source is a woman aged 25 to 39 in good health. The CDR3 here is CASSDPRTGGDQPQHF. The CDR3 nucleotides read TGTGCCAGCAGTGACCCCCGGACAGGGGGCGATCAGCCCCAGCATTTT.